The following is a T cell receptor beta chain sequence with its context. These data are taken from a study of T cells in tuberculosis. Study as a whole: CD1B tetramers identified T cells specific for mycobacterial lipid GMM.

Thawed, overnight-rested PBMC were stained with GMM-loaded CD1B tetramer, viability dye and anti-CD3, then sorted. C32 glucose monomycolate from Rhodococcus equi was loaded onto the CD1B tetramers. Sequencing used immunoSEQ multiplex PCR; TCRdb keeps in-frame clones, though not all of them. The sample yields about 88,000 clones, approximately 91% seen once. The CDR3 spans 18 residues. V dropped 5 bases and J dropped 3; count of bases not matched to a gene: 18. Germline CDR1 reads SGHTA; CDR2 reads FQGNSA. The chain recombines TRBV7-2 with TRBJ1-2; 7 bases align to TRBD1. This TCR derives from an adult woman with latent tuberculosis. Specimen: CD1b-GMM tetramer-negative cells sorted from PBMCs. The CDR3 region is CASSPVGTAKLSDYGYTF. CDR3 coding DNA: TGTGCCAGCAGCCCCGTCGGGACAGCCAAACTATCCGACTATGGCTACACCTTC.